The rows below give T cell receptor beta chains drawn from one sample of a study of T cells after yellow fever vaccination. TCRdb re-analysed the 5' RACE reads in MiXCR, keeping a single row per CDR3 protein. The table has under 600,000 distinct CDR3 sequences, approximately 13% seen once. The sequencing here drew on PBMCs, taken on the day of the yellow fever booster vaccination. The receptors come from a man aged 25 to 40 who received the YFV17D yellow fever vaccine. Each CDR3 is given with its conserved first and last residue. Each record gives: D gene, J gene, V gene, clone size, CDR3 protein, CDR3 DNA. The D gene is left open where the match is weak. Size is omitted from some rows. Given values are once, few, many or a class for expanded clones.

>NA|TRBJ2-1|TRBV20-1|NA
CSARDQRKGYNEQFF
TGCAGTGCTAGAGATCAGCGGAAGGGGTACAATGAGCAGTTCTTC
>TRBD2|TRBJ2-1|TRBV6-9|NA
CASSYSGTSWGEQFF
TGTGCCAGCAGTTATTCCGGGACTAGCTGGGGTGAGCAGTTCTTC
>NA|TRBJ2-7|TRBV12-3/TRBV12-4|NA
CASSGVAGSYEQYF
TGTGCCAGCAGTGGGGTTGCGGGGAGCTACGAGCAGTACTTC
>NA|TRBJ2-1|TRBV7-2|many
CASSLDAAPNNEQFF
TGTGCCAGCAGCTTAGATGCCGCCCCGAACAATGAGCAGTTCTTC
>NA|TRBJ1-3|TRBV12-3/TRBV12-4|many
CASSRDRLLSGNTIYF
TGTGCCAGCAGTCGAGACAGGTTGTTGTCTGGAAACACCATATATTTT
>NA|TRBJ2-1|TRBV29-1|NA
CSVVPAGNEQFF
TGCAGCGTTGTGCCTGCTGGCAATGAGCAGTTCTTC
>NA|TRBJ1-2|TRBV20-1|NA
CSAARGPTF
TGCAGTGCTGCACGGGGTCCCACCTTC
>NA|TRBJ2-7|TRBV5-6|NA
CASSRLGTPHF
TGTGCCAGCAGCCGCCTCGGGACTCCGCACTTC
>TRBD2|TRBJ2-2|TRBV5-1|NA
CASGLAGSYTGELFF
TGCGCCAGCGGACTAGCGGGAAGCTACACCGGGGAGCTGTTTTTT
>NA|TRBJ2-7|TRBV6-5|many
CASSYSGVEQYF
TGTGCCAGCAGTTACTCGGGGGTCGAGCAGTACTTC
>NA|TRBJ2-3|TRBV12-3/TRBV12-4|NA
CASSLKEDTQYF
TGTGCCAGCAGTTTAAAGGAAGATACGCAGTATTTT
>NA|TRBJ2-5|TRBV6-5|NA
CASSLAGWAETQYF
TGTGCCAGCAGTTTAGCAGGGTGGGCAGAGACCCAGTACTTC
>NA|TRBJ2-3|TRBV7-9|few
CAREQAHTQYF
TGTGCCAGGGAGCAAGCCCATACGCAGTATTTT
>TRBD1|TRBJ2-5|TRBV5-4|few
CASSFQGRGYETQYF
TGTGCCAGCAGCTTCCAGGGCAGGGGGTACGAGACCCAGTACTTC
>NA|TRBJ2-7|TRBV5-1|many
CATSVETSYEQYF
TGCGCCACGAGCGTGGAGACCTCCTACGAGCAGTACTTC
>NA|TRBJ2-3|TRBV15|NA
CATSRIGQTQVTQYF
TGTGCCACCAGCAGAATAGGACAGACGCAGGTTACGCAGTATTTT
>NA|TRBJ2-5|TRBV5-1|few
CASSLEGTADRETQYF
TGCGCCAGCAGCTTGGAGGGGACGGCGGACCGAGAGACCCAGTACTTC
>TRBD2|TRBJ2-2|TRBV30|few
CAWRKRDANGELFF
TGTGCCTGGAGAAAGCGGGATGCAAACGGGGAGCTGTTTTTT
>TRBD1|TRBJ1-2|TRBV7-3|NA
CASSPTPNTGGYGYTF
TGTGCCAGCAGCCCTACCCCGAATACAGGGGGGTATGGCTACACCTTC
>TRBD2|TRBJ2-7|TRBV5-1|few
CASSPGLAGGPDEQYF
TGCGCCAGCAGCCCGGGACTAGCGGGAGGGCCGGACGAGCAGTACTTC
>NA|TRBJ2-5|TRBV5-1|many
CASSLRGGEETQYF
TGCGCCAGCAGCCTCAGGGGGGGTGAAGAGACCCAGTACTTC
>NA|TRBJ1-4|TRBV27|NA
CASSPVTGYEKLFF
TGTGCCAGCAGCCCAGTTACAGGGTATGAAAAACTGTTTTTT
>NA|TRBJ1-5|TRBV28|NA
CASSPALHQPQHF
TGTGCCAGCAGTCCCGCGCTGCATCAGCCCCAGCATTTT
>TRBD1|TRBJ2-5|TRBV9|NA
CASSVGTGGAETQYF
TGTGCCAGCAGCGTCGGGACAGGGGGCGCCGAGACCCAGTACTTC
>NA|TRBJ2-5|TRBV20-1|NA
CSARRGGSGGETQYF
TGCAGTGCTAGAAGGGGTGGGAGTGGGGGCGAGACCCAGTACTTC
>NA|TRBJ2-3|TRBV5-1|few
CASSLRGGPDTQYF
TGCGCCAGCAGCCTGCGAGGCGGTCCAGATACGCAGTATTTT
>TRBD2|TRBJ2-7|TRBV19|NA
CASSKGLAESSYEQYF
TGTGCCAGTAGTAAGGGACTAGCGGAGAGCTCCTACGAGCAGTACTTC
>NA|TRBJ2-1|TRBV5-1|NA
CASRYQRTYNEQFF
TGCGCCAGCAGGTACCAGCGCACCTACAATGAGCAGTTCTTC
>NA|TRBJ1-2|TRBV7-9|NA
CASSSGARGGYTF
TGTGCCAGCAGCTCGGGGGCCCGAGGGGGCTACACCTTC
>TRBD2|TRBJ2-7|TRBV5-1|few
CASSYEGLAGGPGEQYF
TGCGCCAGCAGCTACGAGGGACTAGCGGGAGGGCCGGGGGAGCAGTACTTC
>TRBD1|TRBJ1-4|TRBV12-3/TRBV12-4|few
CASNRGATNEKLFF
TGTGCCAGCAACAGGGGGGCAACTAATGAAAAACTGTTTTTT
>NA|TRBJ2-3|TRBV12-3/TRBV12-4|NA
CASSPLGGVTTQYF
TGTGCCAGCAGCCCTTTAGGGGGTGTCACTACGCAGTATTTT
>NA|TRBJ2-6|TRBV29-1|few
CSVIKQKAGANVLTF
TGCAGCGTGATAAAACAGAAGGCTGGGGCCAACGTCCTGACTTTC
>NA|TRBJ1-1|TRBV7-3|NA
CASSLRISTVAFF
TGTGCCAGCAGCTTAAGGATTAGTACGGTGGCTTTCTTT
>TRBD2|TRBJ2-1|TRBV7-3|NA
CASEKLGLAGGTYNEQFF
TGTGCCAGCGAAAAACTGGGACTAGCGGGAGGAACCTACAATGAGCAGTTCTTC
>NA|TRBJ2-7|TRBV20-1|few
CSARALLEQYF
TGCAGTGCTAGGGCCCTACTCGAGCAGTACTTC
>TRBD2|TRBJ2-3|TRBV7-2|few
CASSLTSSGRADTQYF
TGTGCCAGCAGCCTAACTTCTAGCGGGAGAGCAGATACGCAGTATTTT
>NA|TRBJ2-3|TRBV9|many
CASSGEAASTDTQYF
TGTGCCAGCAGCGGCGAAGCGGCTAGCACAGATACGCAGTATTTT
>TRBD1|TRBJ1-6|TRBV7-6|NA
CASSTWTGSASPLHF
TGTGCCAGCAGCACCTGGACAGGTTCAGCTTCACCCCTCCACTTT
>NA|TRBJ1-1|TRBV4-3|NA
CASSQHRGKGGERAFF
TGCGCCAGCAGCCAACATAGGGGTAAGGGGGGCGAGCGAGCTTTCTTT
>NA|TRBJ1-2|TRBV20-1|few
CSADSGSGYTF
TGCAGTGCCGATTCGGGGAGTGGCTACACCTTC
>NA|TRBJ2-2|TRBV5-1|NA
CASSWTLSAANSGELFF
TGCGCCAGCAGCTGGACCCTCAGTGCGGCGAACTCCGGGGAGCTGTTTTTT
>TRBD2|TRBJ2-4|TRBV27|many
CASSKREGPNIQYF
TGTGCCAGCAGTAAGCGGGAGGGCCCAAACATTCAGTACTTC
>TRBD1|TRBJ1-4|TRBV30|NA
CAWSVLGQGVESEKLFF
TGTGCCTGGAGTGTGTTGGGACAGGGCGTCGAGAGTGAAAAACTGTTTTTT
>NA|TRBJ2-1|TRBV21-1|few
CASNWIAGDLPFRENEQFF
TGTGCCAGCAATTGGATAGCGGGAGATTTACCGTTTCGGGAGAATGAGCAGTTCTTC
>NA|TRBJ1-5|TRBV20-1|NA
CSARFDMSQPQHF
TGCAGTGCTAGATTTGACATGTCTCAGCCCCAGCATTTT
>NA|TRBJ2-7|TRBV10-1|NA
CASSGEVGEQYF
TGCGCCAGCAGTGGGGAAGTTGGCGAGCAGTACTTC
>NA|TRBJ2-1|TRBV5-1|NA
CASTLPGSSYNEQFF
TGCGCCAGCACCCTTCCGGGCAGCTCCTACAATGAGCAGTTCTTC
>NA|TRBJ2-7|TRBV7-2|NA
CASSLAQALGPYEQYF
TGTGCCAGCAGCTTAGCGCAGGCCTTGGGGCCCTACGAGCAGTACTTC
>NA|TRBJ2-5|TRBV7-9|many
CASSRAGGETQYF
TGTGCCAGCAGCCGCGCTGGAGGGGAGACCCAGTACTTC
>NA|TRBJ1-1|TRBV7-2|NA
CASSRGPWAFF
TGTGCCAGCAGCAGGGGCCCGTGGGCTTTCTTT
>TRBD1|TRBJ2-7|TRBV6-2/TRBV6-3|NA
CASSYGDRGRAMAYEQYF
TGTGCCAGCAGTTACGGTGACAGGGGGCGCGCTATGGCCTACGAGCAGTACTTC
>NA|TRBJ2-5|TRBV6-5|NA
CASSSPPAETQYF
TGTGCCAGCAGTTCCCCTCCGGCAGAGACCCAGTACTTC
>TRBD2|TRBJ2-4|TRBV7-2|NA
CASSLGLAGGRKGSNIQYF
TGTGCCAGCAGCTTAGGGCTAGCGGGAGGGCGTAAGGGCTCAAACATTCAGTACTTC
>NA|TRBJ2-1|TRBV25-1|NA
CASMMYYEQFF
TGTGCCAGCATGATGTATTATGAGCAGTTCTTC
>NA|TRBJ1-1|TRBV3-1|NA
CASSQETPGAEAFF
TGTGCCAGCAGCCAAGAAACTCCCGGGGCTGAAGCTTTCTTT
>TRBD1|TRBJ2-1|TRBV12-3/TRBV12-4|many
CASSPQGASYNEQFF
TGTGCCAGCAGTCCACAGGGGGCATCCTACAATGAGCAGTTCTTC